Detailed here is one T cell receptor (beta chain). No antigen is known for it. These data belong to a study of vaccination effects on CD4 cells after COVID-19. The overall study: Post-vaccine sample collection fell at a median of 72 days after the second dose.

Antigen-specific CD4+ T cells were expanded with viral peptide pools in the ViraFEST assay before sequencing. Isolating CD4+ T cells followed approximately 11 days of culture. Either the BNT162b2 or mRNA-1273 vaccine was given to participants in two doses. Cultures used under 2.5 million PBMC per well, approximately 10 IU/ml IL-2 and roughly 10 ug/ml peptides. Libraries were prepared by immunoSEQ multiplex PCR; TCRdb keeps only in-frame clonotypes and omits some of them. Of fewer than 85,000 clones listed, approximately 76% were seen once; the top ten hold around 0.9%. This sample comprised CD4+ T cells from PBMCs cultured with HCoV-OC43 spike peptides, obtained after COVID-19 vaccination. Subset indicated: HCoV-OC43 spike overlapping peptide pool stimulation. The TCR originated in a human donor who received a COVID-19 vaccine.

The CDR3, as DNA: TGTGCCTGGAGTGTACGGGCCCTCCGGGATAACTATGGCTACACCTTC. It translates to CAWSVRALRDNYGYTF. The chain recombines TRBV30 with TRBJ1-2; D gene unclear. The CDR3 has 16 amino acids. Between the trimmed V and J ends, which lost 0 bases and 1 base, there was a span of 15 bases. The germline gives CDR1 GTSNPN, CDR2 SVGIG (reference sequence).